The rows below give T cell receptor beta chains drawn from one sample of a study of blood T cell repertoires in COVID-19. TCRdb keeps only in-frame clones here, not all; method: immunoSEQ multiplex PCR. Seen here are some 250,000 clones, approximately 90% observed once, and the top ten hold over 2%. Material: PBMCs or T cells enriched from blood (not recorded which). The receptors come from a woman aged 40 to 50 with acute COVID-19. Each CDR3 is given with its conserved first and last residue. Fields, in order: clone size, J gene, D gene, V gene, CDR3 DNA, CDR3 protein. The D gene is left open where the match is weak. Part of the rows lack a size; the others show once, few, many or a class for expanded clones.

. TRBJ2-5 TRBD1 TRBV19 TGTGCCAGTAGTGAGACCGGGACAGGTTTGGAGACCCAGTACTTC CASSETGTGLETQYF
. TRBJ1-3 . TRBV5-6 TGTGCCAGCAGAACTAGCCCAGGGCATGGAAACACCATATATTTT CASRTSPGHGNTIYF
. TRBJ1-2 . TRBV7-9 TGTGCCAGCAGCTTAGACGAGAACAGGGGCTACACCTTC CASSLDENRGYTF
. TRBJ2-7 TRBD2 TRBV27 TGTGCCAGCAGGGCTAGCGGGAGATCCTACGAGCAGTACTTC CASRASGRSYEQYF
few TRBJ2-7 . TRBV2 TGTGCCAGCAGGGAGGACAGATTGGATTCTTACGAGCAGTACTTC CASREDRLDSYEQYF
few TRBJ1-5 TRBD1 TRBV2 TGTGCCAGCAGTGAAGTGAAGTTTGACAGGGAATCCCTTAGCAATCAGCCCCAGCATTTT CASSEVKFDRESLSNQPQHF
. TRBJ2-7 . TRBV6-5 TGTGCCAGCAGTTCCTCAGACAGGACCGCCTACGAGCAGTACTTC CASSSSDRTAYEQYF
. TRBJ2-1 TRBD2 TRBV7-9 TGTGCCAGCAGCTCCAGACTAGCGGGAGTTAACAATGAGCAGTTCTTC CASSSRLAGVNNEQFF
. TRBJ1-5 . TRBV24-1 TGTGCCACCAGTGTGGGAGGGAACAATCAGCCCCAGCATTTT CATSVGGNNQPQHF
. TRBJ2-1 TRBD2 TRBV30 TGTGCCTGGAGTGTACTAGCGGGAGGGGTGGCCTACAATGAGCAGTTCTTC CAWSVLAGGVAYNEQFF
once TRBJ1-6 . TRBV28 TGTGCCAGCAGGGTTCAGGGGCATTATTCACCCCTCCACTTT CASRVQGHYSPLHF
. TRBJ1-6 . TRBV24-1 TGTGCCACCAGTGATTCAAGGGGTGGGTTCAATTCACCCCTCCACTTT CATSDSRGGFNSPLHF
. TRBJ2-1 TRBD1 TRBV18 TGTGCCAGCTCACCATTACAGGGGGCGAGAGATGAGCAGTTCTTC CASSPLQGARDEQFF
. TRBJ1-2 TRBD1 TRBV2 TGTGCCAGCAGTGAGGACAGGGGGTTTGGCTACACCTTC CASSEDRGFGYTF
. TRBJ1-1 TRBD1 TRBV28 TGTGCCAGCAGTTTAGGGACCGGGACAGGAATTAAAGCTTTCTTT CASSLGTGTGIKAFF
. TRBJ2-7 TRBD2 TRBV27 TGTGCCAGCAGGAGGGCTAGCGGGAGGGCAGCCAGCGAGCAGTACTTC CASRRASGRAASEQYF
. TRBJ1-5 TRBD1 TRBV28 TGTGCCACCGATACCCGGGACAGGGGGAATCAGCCCCAGCATTTT CATDTRDRGNQPQHF
once TRBJ1-2 . TRBV18 TGTGCCAGCTCACCTGGCGAGGTCGGAGGCTACACCTTC CASSPGEVGGYTF
. TRBJ2-3 TRBD2 TRBV3-1/TRBV3-2 TGTGCCAGCAGGTCGACTAGCGGGGGCACAGATACGCAGTATTTT CASRSTSGGTDTQYF
. TRBJ1-6 . TRBV19 TGTGCCAGTAGTATAGGTGGAGGTTTGAATTCACCCCTCCACTTT CASSIGGGLNSPLHF
. TRBJ2-7 TRBD1 TRBV7-6 TGTGCCAGCAGCTCCCGCAGGGGGCTAGACGAGCAGTACTTC CASSSRRGLDEQYF
few TRBJ1-2 . TRBV9 TGTGCCAGCAGCGCGACAGGTACCCTTTATGGCTACACCTTC CASSATGTLYGYTF
. TRBJ2-7 TRBD1 TRBV5-1 TGCGCCAGCAGCTGGGCCTCCGGGACAGGAGCCTACGAGCAGTACTTC CASSWASGTGAYEQYF
. TRBJ1-6 . TRBV5-4 TGTGCCAGCAGCTTAGGAGGGTATAATTCACCCCTCCACTTT CASSLGGYNSPLHF
. TRBJ2-7 TRBD1 TRBV6-5 TGTGCCAGCATCTCGGCCGGGACAGGGAACTACGAGCAGTACTTC CASISAGTGNYEQYF
. TRBJ2-1 . TRBV2 TGTGCCAGCAGGAGGGATAACAATGAGCAGTTCTTC CASRRDNNEQFF
. TRBJ2-5 TRBD2 TRBV5-4 TGTGCCAGCAGCTTGGCCTACGCTAGCGGGGGGGCCCGGGAGACCCAGTACTTC CASSLAYASGGARETQYF
. TRBJ2-1 TRBD2 TRBV11-2 TGTGCCAGCAGCCTGGCGGGACTAGCGGGACTCAATGAGCAGTTCTTC CASSLAGLAGLNEQFF
. TRBJ1-6 . TRBV5-1 TGCGCCAGCAGCTTGGCCGATAGGGCGACGGGATCACCCCTCCACTTT CASSLADRATGSPLHF
. TRBJ2-7 . TRBV30 TGTGCCTGGAGTTTGAGGTCCTCCTCCTACGAGCAGTACTTC CAWSLRSSSYEQYF
. TRBJ2-4 TRBD1 TRBV4-3 TGCGCCAGCAGCCAAGATAAGGGGGCACTAGCCAAAAACATTCAGTACTTC CASSQDKGALAKNIQYF
once TRBJ1-3 TRBD1 TRBV6-5 TGTGCCAGCAGGGGACCGGGACAGGGAATCACCATATATTTT CASRGPGQGITIYF
. TRBJ2-5 TRBD1 TRBV23-1 TGCGCCAGCAGTCAATACCATCCAGACAGGGGCCCGCAAGAGACCCAGTACTTC CASSQYHPDRGPQETQYF
. TRBJ2-7 TRBD1 TRBV6-6 TGTGCCAGCAGTTCCGGGACAGGGAACAACGAGCAGTACTTC CASSSGTGNNEQYF
. TRBJ1-6 . TRBV12-3/TRBV12-4 TGTGCCAGCAGTTTCGGGGGTTCACCCCTCCACTTT CASSFGGSPLHF
. TRBJ1-2 . TRBV27 TGTGCCAGCACCTCCTCGGGACTGAGAGACTATGGCTACACCTTC CASTSSGLRDYGYTF
. TRBJ2-1 . TRBV2 TGTGCCAGCAGTGAAATGTTTTCGGGTTTGGGTGAGCAGTTCTTC CASSEMFSGLGEQFF
once TRBJ2-7 TRBD1 TRBV6-2/TRBV6-3 TGTGCCAGCAGTACGAGTTGGGACAGGGGCTACGAGCAGTACTTC CASSTSWDRGYEQYF
once TRBJ2-3 TRBD2 TRBV18 TGTGCCAGCTCACCTTCCCGGGCTAGCGGGGGGGCAGATACGCAGTATTTT CASSPSRASGGADTQYF
. TRBJ1-6 . TRBV6-5 TGTGCCAGCAGTTACTTTGACAGGAGCCAATCACCCCTCCACTTT CASSYFDRSQSPLHF
. TRBJ1-3 . TRBV5-5 TGTGCCAGCAGCCCTCAGGGACTCTCTGGAAACACCATATATTTT CASSPQGLSGNTIYF
. TRBJ2-5 . TRBV7-2 TGTGCCAGCAGCTCCACCGGTGAGACCCAGTACTTC CASSSTGETQYF
. TRBJ2-7 TRBD2 TRBV7-2 TGTGCCAGCAGCCAACCAAAGAGGACTAGCGGCCTATCCTACGAGCAGTACTTC CASSQPKRTSGLSYEQYF
few TRBJ2-3 TRBD1 TRBV24-1 TGTGCCACCAGTGAACAGGGGGTGATGGATACGCAGTATTTT CATSEQGVMDTQYF
. TRBJ2-2 TRBD1 TRBV6-5 TGTGCCAGCAGTTTAAGGACAGGGGTTACCACCGGGGAGCTGTTTTTT CASSLRTGVTTGELFF